Detailed here is one T cell receptor (beta chain). Its antigen remains unidentified. No base-level quality is on record; no much larger clone is a single base apart. This specimen's time point label, per the study, means: baseline before first vaccination. Vaccinee samples were obtained from the UK trials COV001 and COV002, which included a single-blind randomized controlled phase 2/3 trial of AZD1222 (ChAdOx1 nCoV-19) in healthy adults. Trial participant PBMC samples were collected at day 0 and day 28 after the second dose for TCRbeta chain sequencing. The source of the sample is a study of T cell responses to AZD1222 COVID-19 vaccine (dated by TCRdb to about 2021). Background for the entire study: AZD1222 recipients with second doses at about 4 weeks or about 12 weeks were pooled, because spike-specific TCR depth and breadth did not differ between schedules. A total of 230 to 250 trial participants underwent TCR sequencing, of whom about 200 had received two doses of AZD1222 and some 26 had received two doses of the MenACWY control vaccine. Trial participants were enrolled by age into subgroups of 18-55, 56-69 and 70-plus years, and approximately 150, 30 and 60 TCR-sequenced participants, respectively, were included in these subgroups. The paper as a whole reports these results and caveats: Epitopes outside the regions mutated in the B.1.351 and B.1.1.7 variants were reportedly recognized by nearly half of the unique spike-specific TCRs. The vaccine-associated CD4 TCRs covered the entire spike protein, and the dominant responses fell in regions 160-218 and 743-854. Most participants were white British and females outnumbered males, and the authors suggested that clonal diversity may have been underestimated. Because no day 14 peak-response samples were available, repertoires were characterized only after the peak T cell response. After two AZD1222 doses, both the breadth and the depth of spike-specific TCRs were significantly higher than at day 0 and than in MenACWY recipients. In the small 56-69-year group, the increase in depth fell short of significance, most likely because of low power. Conclusions about previously exposed vaccinees are limited, since just five to seven AZD1222 recipients were seropositive for SARS-CoV-2 at baseline.

From the germline V gene, CDR1 is LGHNA and CDR2 is YNFKEQ. Measured from the cysteine to the phenylalanine, the CDR3 is 18 residues long. Just CDR3 DNA is preserved here, 54 bases in frame from base 1. Here V drops 2 bases and J drops 4 bases, and the junction holds 9 bases not matched to any gene. The CDR3 regions of human TCRbeta chains were analyzed by immunosequencing. As for how the authors treated the data: Repertoire TCRs were checked for matches against a reference library of SARS-CoV-2-specific TCRs that had been generated using the MIRA antigen-specificity platform. Breadth was defined as the fraction of unique TCRs that were SARS-CoV-2-associated, and depth was defined as the fraction of total T cells that were SARS-CoV-2-associated. Using the MIRA data, every spike-specific TCR was mapped to the spike region that the TCR reacted to and assigned to either a CD4 or a CD8 class. Log10-transformed breadth and depth values were compared by one-way ANOVA with Sidak's multiple comparisons tests. As stored in TCRdb, this immuneACCESS dataset retains in-frame rearrangements with V and J assigned. A fraction of the clones does not appear; measured against another copy, unresolved V genes explain less than half of the discrepancy, and the remainder lacks a known reason. V and J calls and clone size come straight from that table; D and trimming were deduced from the DNA. Counted in this sample were around 110,000 clones; around 92% of them appeared once. The top ten clones comprise just under 3% of the sample.

The clonotype originates from an adult in good health. The chain was built from TRBV4-2 and TRBJ2-1, and TRBD2 matches 12 of the central bases. The material sequenced was peripheral blood, taken on day 0 of AZD1222 vaccination. This receptor has the CDR3 CASSQRLAGATFYNEQFF. The DNA is as follows: TGTGCCAGCAGCCAAAGACTAGCGGGGGCTACTTTTTACAATGAGCAGTTCTTC.